These 15 T cell receptor beta chains were sequenced from one sample in a study of T cell responses to AZD1222 COVID-19 vaccine. TCRdb keeps only in-frame clones here, not all; method: immunoSEQ multiplex PCR. The sample includes approximately 150,000 clones, around 85% of them seen just once. The specimen comprised peripheral blood, sampled 28 days after the second AZD1222 dose. The source is an adult who received the AZD1222 COVID-19 vaccine.

The V and J genes are TRBV4-3 and TRBJ2-7; tentative D call: TRBD1 (6 bases). V lost 1 base and J lost 1, with 11 bases in between. CDR3 length equals 15 residues. The germline gives CDR1 LGHNA, CDR2 YSLEER. This CDR3 is CASSQGTDRSYEQYF. DNA for the CDR3: TGCGCCAGCAGCCAAGGCACTGACAGGTCCTACGAGCAGTACTTC.

Points on this clone: This same CDR3 is encoded by further DNA sequences in the sample. The chain is built from TRBV27 and TRBJ2-1, with TRBD2 matching 9 bases. The V gene's germline CDR1 is MNHEY and CDR2 SMNVEV (reference sequence). V shed 6 bases, J shed 0 bases, and the junction held 3 bases outside the gene matches. This CDR3 comprises 15 residues. The CDR3 loop reads CASSFSGGSYNEQFF. The CDR3 DNA reads as TGTGCCAGCAGCTTTAGCGGGGGCTCCTACAATGAGCAGTTCTTC.

The rearrangement joins TRBV5-1 to TRBJ2-1; the D gene is possibly TRBD1 (6 bases). This CDR3 has 14 residues. CDR1 is SGHRS, CDR2 YFSETQ, per germline. V lost 2 bases, J lost 5 bases, and 11 bases lay in between. CDR3 coding DNA: TGCGCCAGCAGCTTACTTGACAGGAACAATGAGCAGTTCTTC. It encodes CASSLLDRNNEQFF.

V is TRBV6-2 or TRBV6-3 and J is TRBJ1-6; no clear D. Germline CDR1 MNHEY, CDR2 SVGEGT. V lost 2 bases to trimming and J lost 8 bases, with 16 bases between them. There are 16 residues in the CDR3. The CDR3 loop is CASSYGQTSRDSPLHF. The CDR3 nucleotides are TGTGCCAGCAGTTACGGGCAGACCTCTCGGGATTCACCCCTCCACTTT.

This chain uses TRBV7-9 with TRBJ2-2, with TRBD2 matching over 13 bases. The trim removed 5 bases at V and 1 base at J, leaving 4 bases unmatched. The CDR3 covers 17 residues. Germline-derived CDR1 and CDR2 are SEHNR and FQNEAQ (reference sequence). In nucleotides, the CDR3 is TGTGCCAGCAGCCCGACTAGCGGGGGGTGGAACACCGGGGAGCTGTTTTTT. It codes for CASSPTSGGWNTGELFF.

The chain uses TRBV6-1 and TRBJ1-2; D is uncertain. The CDR3 is 14 residues long. The V end lost 2 bases, the J end lost 6 bases, and 13 bases lay between the germline ends. Germline V CDR1 and CDR2: MNHNS, SASEGT. The CDR3 is CASSEFRIGNGYTF. The DNA of the CDR3 is TGTGCCAGCAGTGAATTCCGGATAGGTAATGGCTACACCTTC.

The chain links TRBV28 to TRBJ2-5; 9 positions agree with TRBD1. Trimming removed 5 bases from V and 5 bases from J; junction bases left unmatched: 9. The CDR3 length is 15 residues. Germline assignment: CDR1 MDHEN and CDR2 SYDVKM. CDR3 region: CASSTRDREMETQYF. The CDR3 coding sequence is TGTGCCAGCAGTACCAGGGACAGGGAGATGGAGACCCAGTACTTC.

The chain uses TRBV5-8 and TRBJ1-1; possible D gene TRBD1, 6 bases. CDR1 SGHTS and CDR2 YDEGEE come from the germline V gene. V was trimmed by 3 bases and J by 2 bases, leaving 17 bases between them. This CDR3 spans 16 amino acids. CDR3 sequence: CASSSNPYRENTEAFF. In nucleotides, the CDR3 is TGTGCCAGCAGCTCAAACCCATACAGGGAAAACACTGAAGCTTTCTTT.

This chain uses TRBV6-5 with TRBJ1-1; D not certain. The V and J ends lost 2 bases and 4 bases respectively, with 11 bases between them. Germline V gene data show CDR1 as MNHEY and CDR2 as SVGAGI. The CDR3 has 14 amino acids. DNA for the CDR3: TGTGCCAGCAGTTACAGAGAGGGAGTCACTGAAGCTTTCTTT. This codes for CASSYREGVTEAFF.

V is TRBV3-1 (or the pseudogene TRBV3-2) and J is TRBJ2-1; D is unclear. CDR3 length: 14 residues. V was cut by 5 bases and J by 3 bases, with 11 bases left in between. The germline V gene has CDR1 LGHDT and CDR2 YNNKEL (reference sequence). The DNA for the CDR3 is TGTGCCAGCAGCTACGCTTCAAGCTACAATGAGCAGTTCTTC. It translates to CASSYASSYNEQFF.

In DNA form, the CDR3 reads TGTGCCAGCAGGGACCCAGGGGGGACTACCTACGAGCAGTACTTC. It codes for CASRDPGGTTYEQYF. This chain connects TRBV2 to TRBJ2-7, with D perhaps matching TRBD1 or TRBD2 (7 bases each). The CDR3 has 15 amino acids. V lost 6 bases and J 2 bases, leaving 17 bases between the germline ends. Germline values: CDR1 SNHLY, CDR2 FYNNEI.

The V call is TRBV3-1 (or the pseudogene TRBV3-2), the J call TRBJ1-2, with a weak D call TRBD1 (6 bases). Trimming removed 3 bases at V and 5 bases at J, with 16 bases between. Germline CDR1 LGHDT, CDR2 YNNKEL (reference sequence). CDR3 length equals 15 residues. Here the CDR3 reads CASSHHDRTLYGYTF. The CDR3 coding sequence is TGTGCCAGCAGCCATCATGACAGGACGCTTTATGGCTACACCTTC.

The gene calls are TRBV10-3 and TRBJ1-5; D not certain. Trimming removed 4 bases at V and 5 bases at J, with 9 bases between. Germline V gives CDR1 ENHRY, CDR2 SYGVKD. The CDR3 sequence is 13 residues long. CDR3 DNA: TGTGCCATCAGTGCACAGACCGATCAGCCCCAGCATTTT. This translates into CAISAQTDQPQHF.

In DNA, the CDR3 is TGCGCCAGCAGCCAAGATTTGAGGGTAACTGGAAACACCATATATTTT. Protein product: CASSQDLRVTGNTIYF. The J gene is TRBJ1-3, the V gene TRBV4-3; D uncertain. CDR3 length: 16 residues. V lost 0 bases, J lost 2 bases, and 11 bases lay in between. Per germline, CDR1 LGHNA and CDR2 YSLEER.

This clone was counted a few times. In the same sample, other DNA sequences code for this CDR3. This chain connects TRBV14 to TRBJ1-2; TRBD1 is a possible D gene (5 bases). Germline CDR1 and CDR2: SGHDN and FVKESK. The CDR3 runs 14 residues. Trimming pared 1 base from V and 4 bases from J, leaving 10 bases between. The CDR3 loop reads CASSQVGLGYGYTF. Written as DNA, the CDR3 is TGTGCCAGCAGCCAAGTGGGACTGGGCTATGGCTACACCTTC.